This TCR beta chain is drawn from a study of blood T cell repertoires in COVID-19. This CDR3 region has 18 residues. The J segment lost 5 bases and the V segment lost 6 bases, leaving 11 bases of the junction unmatched. Germline V lookup: CDR1 MDHEN, CDR2 SYDVKM. Clones were read by immunoSEQ multiplex PCR, and TCRdb kept only the in-frame ones, dropping some. This sample has 70,000 to 75,000 clones, with about 88% found just once. The receptor was derived from a human donor in a cohort sampled during active COVID-19. The rearrangement joins TRBV28 to TRBJ2-2, with 14 bases that match TRBD2. Specimen: peripheral blood. DNA of the CDR3: TGTGCCAGCAGCTCAATTGGGACTAGCGGGAGTGGGACCGGGGAGCTGTTTTTT. Its protein is CASSSIGTSGSGTGELFF.